The 21 T cell receptor beta chains in this list originate from one sample, sequenced in a study of STAT3 mutations in large granular lymphocyte leukemia. The antigens of these receptors remain unknown. Regarding the study as a whole: Every T-cell large granular lymphocyte leukemia patient had at least one immunodominant TCR beta clonotype.

Generated by immunoSEQ multiplex PCR, the TCRdb table keeps only in-frame clones and is missing some. The sample records 20,000 or so clones, 92% being singletons. Sequenced: peripheral blood mononuclear cells. The source of these receptors is a man in his 60s with T-cell large granular lymphocyte leukemia. Some clones in this sample may be carry-over from other donors' samples.

V gene TRBV29-1 combines with J gene TRBJ2-3; a weak D match, TRBD2 (6 bases). The CDR3 loop spans 14 amino acids. In germline, CDR1 is SQVTM, CDR2 ANQGSEA. V was clipped by 4 bases and J by 2 bases, with 13 bases between them. The CDR3 region has the DNA TGCAGCGTTGCGTCTAGCGCCTACACAGATACGCAGTATTTT. Residues: CSVASSAYTDTQYF.

J is TRBJ1-2 and V is TRBV2, with 7 bases that match TRBD1. The CDR3 is 15 amino acids. Per germline, CDR1 SNHLY and CDR2 FYNNEI. V shed 7 bases, J shed 8 bases, and the junction held 16 bases outside the gene matches. The CDR3 spells CASTPTGQRQRGYTF. As DNA, the CDR3 is TGTGCCAGCACCCCCACGGGACAGCGACAAAGGGGCTACACCTTC.

The V and J genes are TRBV9 and TRBJ2-1; TRBD1 matches at 9 bases. J lost 4 bases, V lost 2 bases, and 4 bases had no gene match. CDR1 and CDR2 from the germline V gene are SGDLS and YYNGEE. This CDR3 contains 15 residues. This chain's CDR3 is CASSVSGTGYNEQFF. Written as DNA, the CDR3 is TGTGCCAGCAGCGTGAGCGGGACAGGGTACAATGAGCAGTTCTTC. Complete variable domain (other parts from reference TRBV9 and TRBJ2-1): DSGVTQTPKHLITATGQRVTLRCSPRSGDLSVYWYQQSLDQGLQFLIQYYNGEERAKGNILERFSAQQFPDLHSELNLSSLELGDSALYFCASSVSGTGYNEQFFGPGTRLTVL.

The chain is built from TRBV5-1 and TRBJ1-5; TRBD1 might be the D (5 bases). Per the germline V gene, CDR1 is SGHRS and CDR2 is YFSETQ. The V end was cut by 5 bases, the J end by 6 bases, with 15 bases between. The length of the CDR3 is 14 residues. As DNA, the CDR3 is TGCGCCAGCAGTGAAGGGGAAGAGGGTCAGCCCCAGCATTTT. This encodes CASSEGEEGQPQHF.

The chain employs TRBV5-4 and TRBJ2-7; no firm D call. Germline V gene sequence: CDR1 SGHNT, CDR2 YYREEE (reference sequence). Trimming removed 4 bases at V and 2 bases at J, with 16 bases between. This CDR3 spans 15 amino acids. The CDR3 protein is CASSPDGGSAYEQYF. DNA for the CDR3: TGTGCCAGCAGCCCCGATGGTGGCTCCGCCTACGAGCAGTACTTC.

The J gene is TRBJ1-1, the V gene TRBV30, with D maybe TRBD1 (6 bases). Trimming took 3 bases from V and 4 from J, leaving 24 bases between them. Per the germline V gene, CDR1 is GTSNPN and CDR2 is SVGIG (reference sequence). The CDR3 length is 17 residues. CDR3: CAWRLRGWALESTEAFF. Here the CDR3 DNA reads TGTGCCTGGAGGCTAAGGGGGTGGGCCCTTGAGAGCACTGAAGCTTTCTTT.

The sample holds one count of this clone. The gene calls are TRBV7-2 and TRBJ1-1; 7 bases are a match to TRBD1. The germline V gene encodes CDR1 SGHTA and CDR2 FQGNSA. This CDR3 is built from 13 residues. Losses at the gene ends were 3 bases for V and 5 bases for J; bases not matched to a gene: 3. This chain's CDR3 is CASSFWGQTEAFF. In DNA, the CDR3 is TGTGCCAGCAGCTTTTGGGGACAGACTGAAGCTTTCTTT.

The rearrangement uses TRBV19 and TRBJ2-2, with 8 bases identical to TRBD1. V lost 6 bases to trimming and J lost 3 bases; unmatched junction nucleotides: 6. CDR1 and CDR2 from the germline V gene are LNHDA and SQIVND (reference sequence). This CDR3 spans 15 amino acids. CDR3 in amino acids: CASRVRGLDTGELFF. The CDR3 DNA reads TGTGCCAGTAGAGTCAGGGGGCTGGACACCGGGGAGCTGTTTTTT.

In its sample, this clone was seen once. This rearrangement joins TRBV30 to TRBJ1-5; 7 positions match TRBD1. The V and J ends lost 4 bases and 5 bases, in that order; junction bases with no gene match: 5. Germline loops: CDR1 GTSNPN, CDR2 SVGIG (reference sequence). This CDR3 is 13 amino acids long. The CDR3 region has the DNA TGTGCCTGGACAGGGACAGCAGATCAGCCCCAGCATTTT. It specifies CAWTGTADQPQHF.

The chain combines TRBV27 with TRBJ2-7; D is ambiguous. This CDR3 region has 9 residues. Germline CDR1 reads MNHEY; CDR2 reads SMNVEV (reference sequence). Trimming took 11 bases from V and 9 from J, leaving 11 bases between them. The CDR3 is CACMAGQYF. The DNA for the CDR3 is TGTGCCTGTATGGCCGGGCAGTACTTC.

V is TRBV23-1 and J is TRBJ2-7; TRBD1 or TRBD2 may be the D gene (6 bases each). TRBV23-1 qualifies as an ORF whose function is uncertain. The length of the CDR3 is 19 residues. V lost 0 bases to trimming and J lost 2 bases, with 23 bases between them. The CDR3 coding sequence is TGCGCCAGCAGTCAATCAAGACAAACAGTGAGGGGGGCCACCTACGAGCAGTACTTC. Translating it yields CASSQSRQTVRGATYEQYF.

CDR3 region: CASSQDLGRAAEAFF. Written as DNA, the CDR3 is TGTGCCAGCAGCCAAGATCTGGGCAGGGCCGCTGAAGCTTTCTTT. The chain carries TRBV4-2 and TRBJ1-1, with D perhaps TRBD1 (5 bases). Trimming cost V 0 bases and J 6 bases, with 14 bases left between them. Germline V gene lookup returns CDR1 LGHNA and CDR2 YNFKEQ. The CDR3 loop spans 15 amino acids.

The chain carries TRBV7-2 and TRBJ2-7; a weak D match, TRBD1 (6 bases). Germline V gene sequence: CDR1 SGHTA, CDR2 FQGNSA. CDR3 length: 14 amino acids. The V end was cut by 5 bases, the J end by 5 bases, with 16 bases between. CDR3 sequence: CASSPRTASHEQYF. As DNA, the CDR3 is TGTGCCAGCAGCCCCAGGACAGCGTCCCACGAGCAGTACTTC.

The chain uses TRBV30 and TRBJ1-6, with TRBD1 matching over 7 bases. The trim removed 2 bases at V and 9 bases at J, leaving 7 bases unmatched. CDR3 length: 14 amino acids. Looked up from germline, CDR1 is GTSNPN and CDR2 is SVGIG (reference sequence). CDR3 region: CAWSLDRLSSPLHF. DNA for the CDR3: TGTGCCTGGAGTTTGGACAGGTTGAGTTCACCCCTCCACTTT. The whole variable domain, filled in from reference TRBV30 and TRBJ1-6, reads SQTIHQWPATLVQPVGSPLSLECTVEGTSNPNLYWYRQAAGRGLQLLFYSVGIGQISSEVPQNLSASRPQDRQFILSSKKLLLSDSGFYLCAWSLDRLSSPLHFGNGTRLTVT.

The V gene is TRBV6-1, the J gene TRBJ2-7, with TRBD2 as a possible D gene (5 bases). The germline gives CDR1 MNHNS, CDR2 SASEGT. V was shortened by 9 bases and J by 2 bases, with 14 bases between the two germline ends. There are 13 residues in the CDR3. DNA for the CDR3: TGTGCCAGTGGACTGGAAAACACCTACGAGCAGTACTTC. Protein: CASGLENTYEQYF.

This sequence joins TRBV29-1 and TRBJ2-7; D is ambiguous. The CDR3 extends over 11 amino acids. Germline CDR1 SQVTM, CDR2 ANQGSEA. Trimming left V 6 bases short and J 7 bases short, with 13 bases between. The CDR3 sequence: CSVTYTGEQYF. As DNA, the CDR3 is TGCAGCGTCACTTACACTGGGGAGCAGTACTTC.

This clone appeared a single time. The chain is built from TRBV27 and TRBJ1-1; no firm D call. V lost 0 bases and J 1 base, leaving 6 bases between the germline ends. Germline assignment: CDR1 MNHEY and CDR2 SMNVEV (reference sequence). CDR3 length: 14 residues. This CDR3 reads CASSLSDPNTEAFF. In DNA form, the CDR3 reads TGTGCCAGCAGTTTATCAGACCCGAACACTGAAGCTTTCTTT.

This chain connects TRBV6-4 to TRBJ1-1; no clear D gene. Germline loops: CDR1 MRHNA, CDR2 SNTAGT. Deletions cut 10 bases from V and 11 bases from J, with 11 bases between. The CDR3 extends over 9 amino acids. CDR3 amino acids: CANRWFAFF. In DNA form, the CDR3 reads TGTGCCAACCGTTGGTTCGCTTTCTTT.

This clone was counted a few times. The chain recombines TRBV5-1 with TRBJ1-6; maybe TRBD1 (5 bases). Germline CDR1 is SGHRS and CDR2 is YFSETQ. With 3 bases removed from V and 7 bases from J, the gap between germline ends came to 8 bases. The CDR3 contains 13 residues. Here the CDR3 reads CASSSGLNSPLHF. CDR3 coding DNA: TGCGCCAGCAGCTCGGGACTCAATTCACCCCTCCACTTT.

The chain employs TRBV5-1 and TRBJ2-3; perhaps TRBD2 as D (6 bases). This CDR3 region has 13 residues. Germline V gives CDR1 SGHRS, CDR2 YFSETQ. V was pared by 5 bases and J by 2 bases, with 9 bases between. The CDR3: CASRRDSTDTQYF. The CDR3 DNA reads as TGCGCCAGCAGGAGGGACTCCACAGATACGCAGTATTTT.

The V call is TRBV19, the J call TRBJ1-5; D not certain. The CDR3 runs to 16 residues. Trimming removed 3 bases at V and 0 bases at J, with 12 bases between. Germline loops: CDR1 LNHDA, CDR2 SQIVND (reference sequence). The CDR3 region has the DNA TGTGCCAGTAGTATGGTCAGGATACTTAGCAATCAGCCCCAGCATTTT. Translating gives CASSMVRILSNQPQHF.